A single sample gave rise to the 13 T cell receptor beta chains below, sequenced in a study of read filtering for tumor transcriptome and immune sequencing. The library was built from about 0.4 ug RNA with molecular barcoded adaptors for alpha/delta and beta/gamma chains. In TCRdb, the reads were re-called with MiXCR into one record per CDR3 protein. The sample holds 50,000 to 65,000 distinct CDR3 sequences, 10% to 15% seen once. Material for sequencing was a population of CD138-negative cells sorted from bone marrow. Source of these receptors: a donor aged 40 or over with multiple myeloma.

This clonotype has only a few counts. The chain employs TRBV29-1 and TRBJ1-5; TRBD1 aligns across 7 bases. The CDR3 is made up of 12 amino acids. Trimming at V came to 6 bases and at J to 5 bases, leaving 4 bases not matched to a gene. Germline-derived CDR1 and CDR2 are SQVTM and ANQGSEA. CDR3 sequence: CSVGQRDQPQHF. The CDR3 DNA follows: TGCAGCGTGGGACAGAGGGATCAGCCCCAGCATTTT.

The CDR3 loop reads CASSPGVGGVYNEQFF. The DNA of the CDR3 is TGTGCCAGCAGCCCGGGGGTGGGGGGGGTCTACAATGAGCAGTTCTTC. The chain carries TRBV12-3 or TRBV12-4 and TRBJ2-1; 7 bases fit TRBD2. The CDR3 is 16 amino acids. Unmatched junction bases numbered 11, after V lost 6 bases and J lost 3 bases.

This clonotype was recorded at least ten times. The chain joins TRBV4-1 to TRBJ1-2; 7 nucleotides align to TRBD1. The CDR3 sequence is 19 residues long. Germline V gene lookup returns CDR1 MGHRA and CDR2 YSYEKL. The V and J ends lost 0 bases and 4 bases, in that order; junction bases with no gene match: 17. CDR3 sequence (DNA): TGCGCCAGCAGCCAAGATGTGGCGTCTTTTACAGGGGTGATCTATGGCTACACCTTC. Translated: CASSQDVASFTGVIYGYTF.

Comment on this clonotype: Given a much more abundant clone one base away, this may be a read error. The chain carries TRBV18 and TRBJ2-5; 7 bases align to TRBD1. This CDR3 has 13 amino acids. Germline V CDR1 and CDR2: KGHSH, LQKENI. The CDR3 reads CASSTGQEETQCF. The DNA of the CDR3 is TGTGCCAGCTCGACAGGGCAGGAAGAGACCCAGTGCTTC. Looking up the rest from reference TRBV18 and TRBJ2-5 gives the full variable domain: NAGVMQNPRHLVRRRGQEARLRCSPMKGHSHVYWYRQLPEEGLKFMVYLQKENIIDESGMPKERFSAEFPKEGPSILRIQQVVRGDSAAYFCASSTGQEETQCFGPGTRLLVL.

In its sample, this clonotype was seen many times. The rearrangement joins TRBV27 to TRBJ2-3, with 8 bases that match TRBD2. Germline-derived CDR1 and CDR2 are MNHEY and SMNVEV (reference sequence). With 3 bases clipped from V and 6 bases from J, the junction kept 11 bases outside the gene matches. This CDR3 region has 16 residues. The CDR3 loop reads CASSFGRGGVFDTQYF. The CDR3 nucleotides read TGTGCCAGCAGTTTTGGCCGGGGGGGGGTTTTCGATACGCAGTATTTT.

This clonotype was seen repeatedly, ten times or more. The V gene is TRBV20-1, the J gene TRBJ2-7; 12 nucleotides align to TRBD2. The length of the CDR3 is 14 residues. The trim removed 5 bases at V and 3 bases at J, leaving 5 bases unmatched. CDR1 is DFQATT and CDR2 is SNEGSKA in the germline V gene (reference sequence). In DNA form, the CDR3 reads TGCAGTGCTCCGACTAGCGGGGGTTACTACGAGCAGTACTTC. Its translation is CSAPTSGGYYEQYF.

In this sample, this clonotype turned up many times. The CDR3 sequence is CASSLGGVPYEQYF. The CDR3 DNA sequence: TGCGCCAGCAGCTTGGGAGGGGTTCCCTACGAGCAGTACTTC. The V and J genes are TRBV5-1 and TRBJ2-7; D is tentatively TRBD1 or TRBD2 (5 bases each). V was pared by 0 bases and J by 2 bases, with 9 bases between. Germline CDR1 is SGHRS and CDR2 is YFSETQ. The CDR3 is 14 amino acids.

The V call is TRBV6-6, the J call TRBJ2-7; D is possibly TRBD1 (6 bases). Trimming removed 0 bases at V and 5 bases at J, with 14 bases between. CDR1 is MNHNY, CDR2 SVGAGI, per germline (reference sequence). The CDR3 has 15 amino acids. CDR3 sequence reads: CASSYSTARGHEQYF. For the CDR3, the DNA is TGTGCCAGCAGTTACTCGACGGCCAGGGGTCACGAGCAGTACTTC.

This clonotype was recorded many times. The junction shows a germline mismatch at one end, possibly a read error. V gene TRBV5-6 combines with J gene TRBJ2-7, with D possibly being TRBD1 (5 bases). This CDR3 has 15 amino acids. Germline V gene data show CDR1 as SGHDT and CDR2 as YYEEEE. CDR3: CASSLVVGPSSEQYF. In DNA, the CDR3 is TGTGCCAGCAGCTTGGTGGTGGGGCCATCCTCCGAGCAGTACTTC.

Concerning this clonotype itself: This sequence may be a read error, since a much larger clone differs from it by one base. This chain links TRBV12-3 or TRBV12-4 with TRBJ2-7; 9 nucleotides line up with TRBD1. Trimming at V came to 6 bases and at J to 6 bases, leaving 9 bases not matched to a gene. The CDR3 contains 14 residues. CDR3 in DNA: TGTGCCAGCAGGGTCCAGGGACAGGGAAGCGAGCAGTACTTC. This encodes CASRVQGQGSEQYF.

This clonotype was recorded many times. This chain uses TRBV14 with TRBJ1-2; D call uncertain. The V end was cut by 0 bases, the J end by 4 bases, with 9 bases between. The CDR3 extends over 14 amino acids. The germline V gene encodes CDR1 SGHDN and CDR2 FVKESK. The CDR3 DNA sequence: TGTGCCAGCAGCCAAGAGCGGATATTCTATGGCTACACCTTC. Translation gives CASSQERIFYGYTF.

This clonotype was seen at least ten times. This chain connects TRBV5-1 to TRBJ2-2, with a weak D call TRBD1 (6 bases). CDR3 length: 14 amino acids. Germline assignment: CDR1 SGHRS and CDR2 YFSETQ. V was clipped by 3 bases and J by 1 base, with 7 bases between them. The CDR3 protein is CASSSQGNTGELFF. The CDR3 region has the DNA TGCGCCAGCAGCTCACAGGGGAACACCGGGGAGCTGTTTTTT.

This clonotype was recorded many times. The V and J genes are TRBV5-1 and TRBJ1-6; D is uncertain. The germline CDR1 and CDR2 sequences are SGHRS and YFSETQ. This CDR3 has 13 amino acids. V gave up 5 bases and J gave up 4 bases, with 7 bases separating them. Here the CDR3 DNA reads TGCGCCAGCAGGTGGGAGTATAATTCACCCCTCCACTTT. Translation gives CASRWEYNSPLHF.